This T cell receptor beta chain is drawn from a study of cytomegalovirus exposure and HLA in healthy donors. Turning to the study itself: A subsequent analysis reported that the 95 to 150 validation repertoires were produced on the same platform that had also been used for the roughly 700 first-cohort repertoires.

Study-wide results and limits: It was 150 to 200 TCR beta chains that were listed as cytomegalovirus-associated. Accounts indicate the classifier identified cytomegalovirus status with strong specificity and sensitivity.

Of note for this clone: Its antigen is unidentified.

The V gene end was trimmed by 4 bases and the J gene end by 5 bases; junction bases not matched to a gene: 14. Germline V gives CDR1 SQVTM, CDR2 ANQGSEA. The CDR3 contains 16 residues. The donors were members of the validation cohort, which comprised around 110 subjects and was separate from the first cohort of around 700 subjects. Data came from immunoSEQ multiplex PCR; TCRdb stores just in-frame clones and leaves some out. The data contain 350,000 or so clones, roughly 90% of them seen just once; the ten biggest clones take up 0.75% to 0.85%. The sequencing sample was made of PBMCs. The chain joins TRBV29-1 to TRBJ2-3, with TRBD2 identical over 8 bases. The receptor comes from a woman between 18 and 29 years old in good health and CMV-seronegative. CDR3 region: CSVARGGRTREDTQYF. CDR3 nucleotide sequence: TGCAGCGTTGCCCGGGGGGGGAGGACGAGGGAAGATACGCAGTATTTT.